The entry that follows covers one T cell receptor (beta chain) sequence. What it recognizes is unknown. The sample is drawn from a study of tissue T cells after allogeneic stem cell transplantation. V lost 5 bases, J lost 7 bases, and 4 bases stayed unmatched. The CDR3 is 11 residues long. Germline-derived CDR1 and CDR2 are DFQATT and SNEGSKA (reference sequence). Study-level points and caveats: This small cohort was clinically heterogeneous, and sampling depth was a limitation. Across patients, clones rarely overlapped, yet motif clusters were shared tissue-specifically. Alloreactivity or antigen specificity of tissue TCRs was not determined; some clones might be host cells.

Only in-frame clones appear in the TCRdb table, and some are missing; sequencing was by immunoSEQ multiplex PCR. The sample comprises about 10,000 clones, roughly 60% of which are singletons, and over 9.5% rests with the top ten. The sequencing used tissue from the jejunum, collected at autopsy. The chain links TRBV20-1 to TRBJ1-2; 7 bases line up with TRBD1. The origin of this receptor is a woman between 18 and 55 years old with breast cancer. CDR3 sequence: CSAPGGRGYTF. CDR3 coding DNA: TGCAGTGCTCCAGGGGGACGTGGCTACACCTTC.